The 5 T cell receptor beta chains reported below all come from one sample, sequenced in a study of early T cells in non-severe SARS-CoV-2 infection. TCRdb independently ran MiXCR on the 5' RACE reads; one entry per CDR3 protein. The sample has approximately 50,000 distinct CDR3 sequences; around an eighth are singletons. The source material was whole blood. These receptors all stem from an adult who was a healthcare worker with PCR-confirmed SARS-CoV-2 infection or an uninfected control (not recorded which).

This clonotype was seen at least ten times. The CDR3 coding sequence is TGCAGCGCCGAAAAGGGAGATACGCAGTATTTT. Its protein product is CSAEKGDTQYF. The chain links TRBV29-1 to TRBJ2-3; D unclear. Germline values: CDR1 SQVTM, CDR2 ANQGSEA. With 7 bases removed from V and 5 bases from J, the gap between germline ends came to 10 bases. The CDR3 contains 11 residues.

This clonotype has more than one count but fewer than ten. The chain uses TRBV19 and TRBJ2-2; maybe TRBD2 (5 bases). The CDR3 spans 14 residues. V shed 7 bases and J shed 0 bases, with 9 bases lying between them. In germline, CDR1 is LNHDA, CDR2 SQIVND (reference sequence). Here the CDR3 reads CASTRGANTGELFF. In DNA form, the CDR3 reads TGTGCCAGTACCCGGGGTGCGAACACCGGGGAGCTGTTTTTT.

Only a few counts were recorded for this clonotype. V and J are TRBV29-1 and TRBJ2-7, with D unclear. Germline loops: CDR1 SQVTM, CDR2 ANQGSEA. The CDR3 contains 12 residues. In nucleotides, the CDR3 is TGCAGTTTTCGGGCCGAGACCTACGAGCAGTACTTC. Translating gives CSFRAETYEQYF.

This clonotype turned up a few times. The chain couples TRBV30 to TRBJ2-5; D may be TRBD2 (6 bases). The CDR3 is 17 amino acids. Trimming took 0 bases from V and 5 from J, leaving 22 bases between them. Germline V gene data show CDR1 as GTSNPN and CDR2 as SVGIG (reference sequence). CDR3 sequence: CAWSVRKPGGMGETQYF. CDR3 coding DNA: TGTGCCTGGAGTGTACGGAAGCCGGGCGGGATGGGGGAGACCCAGTACTTC.

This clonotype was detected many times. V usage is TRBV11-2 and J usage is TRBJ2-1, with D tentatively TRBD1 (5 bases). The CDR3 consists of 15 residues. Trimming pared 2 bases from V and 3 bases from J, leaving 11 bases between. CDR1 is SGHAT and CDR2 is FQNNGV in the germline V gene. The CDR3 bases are TGTGCCAGCAGCTTAAGGTGGGGCTTCTACAATGAGCAGTTCTTC. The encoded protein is CASSLRWGFYNEQFF.